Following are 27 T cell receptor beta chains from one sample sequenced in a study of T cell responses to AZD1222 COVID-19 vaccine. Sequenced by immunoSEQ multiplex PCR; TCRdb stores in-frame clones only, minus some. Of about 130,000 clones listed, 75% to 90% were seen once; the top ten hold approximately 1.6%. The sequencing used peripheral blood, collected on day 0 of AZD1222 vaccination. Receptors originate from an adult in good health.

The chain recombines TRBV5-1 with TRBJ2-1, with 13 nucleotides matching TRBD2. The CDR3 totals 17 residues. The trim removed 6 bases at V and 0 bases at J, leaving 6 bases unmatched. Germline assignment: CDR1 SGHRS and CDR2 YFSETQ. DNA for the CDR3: TGCGCCAGCACTACGGGACTAGCGGGGATCTCCTACAATGAGCAGTTCTTC. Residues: CASTTGLAGISYNEQFF.

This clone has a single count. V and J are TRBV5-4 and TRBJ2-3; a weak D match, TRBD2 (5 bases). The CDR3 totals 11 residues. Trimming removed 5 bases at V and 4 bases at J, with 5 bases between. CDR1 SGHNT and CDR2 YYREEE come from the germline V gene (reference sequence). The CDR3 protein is CASRRADTQYF. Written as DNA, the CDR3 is TGTGCCAGCAGGAGGGCAGATACGCAGTATTTT.

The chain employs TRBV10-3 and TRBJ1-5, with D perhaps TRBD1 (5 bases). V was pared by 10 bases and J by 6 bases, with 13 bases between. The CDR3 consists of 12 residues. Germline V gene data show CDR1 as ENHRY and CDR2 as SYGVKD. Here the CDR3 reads CATSTDGQPQHF. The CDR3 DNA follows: TGTGCCACCTCGACAGACGGTCAGCCCCAGCATTTT.

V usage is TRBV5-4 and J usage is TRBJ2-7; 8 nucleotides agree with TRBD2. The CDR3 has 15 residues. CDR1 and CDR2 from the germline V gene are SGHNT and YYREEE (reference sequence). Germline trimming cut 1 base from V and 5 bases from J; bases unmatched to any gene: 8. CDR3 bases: TGTGCCAGCAGCTTGTTGCTCGGGGGGGACCACGAGCAGTACTTC. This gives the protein CASSLLLGGDHEQYF.

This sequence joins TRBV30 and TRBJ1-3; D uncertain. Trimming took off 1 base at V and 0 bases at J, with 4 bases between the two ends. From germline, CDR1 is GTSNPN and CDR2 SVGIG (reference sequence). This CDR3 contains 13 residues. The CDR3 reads CAWSGVSGNTIYF. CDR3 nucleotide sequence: TGTGCCTGGAGTGGGGTCTCTGGAAACACCATATATTTT.

The CDR3 DNA reads TGTGCCAGCGGTGGCAGGAGGGCAAATCAGCCCCAGCATTTT. Translating it yields CASGGRRANQPQHF. The V gene is TRBV27, the J gene TRBJ1-5, with unresolved D. The ends were cut back, 8 bases at V and 4 bases at J, with 15 bases in the middle. Germline lookup yields CDR1 MNHEY and CDR2 SMNVEV (reference sequence). The CDR3 totals 14 residues.

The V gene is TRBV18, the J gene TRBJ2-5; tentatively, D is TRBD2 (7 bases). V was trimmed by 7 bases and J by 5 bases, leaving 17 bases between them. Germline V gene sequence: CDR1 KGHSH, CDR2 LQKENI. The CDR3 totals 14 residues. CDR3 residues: CASFSGGAGETQYF. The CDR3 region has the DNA TGTGCCAGCTTCTCGGGGGGCGCCGGGGAGACCCAGTACTTC.

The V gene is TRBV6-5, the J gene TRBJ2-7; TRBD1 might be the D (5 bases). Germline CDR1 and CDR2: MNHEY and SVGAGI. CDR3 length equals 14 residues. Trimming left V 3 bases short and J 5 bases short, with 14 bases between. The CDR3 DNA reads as TGTGCCAGCAGTTATAGATCCGGCAGGGACGAGCAGTACTTC. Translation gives CASSYRSGRDEQYF.

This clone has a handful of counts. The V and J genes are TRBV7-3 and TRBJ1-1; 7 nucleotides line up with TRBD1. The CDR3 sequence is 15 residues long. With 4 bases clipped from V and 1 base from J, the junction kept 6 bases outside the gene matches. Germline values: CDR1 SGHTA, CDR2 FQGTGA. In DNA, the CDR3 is TGTGCCAGCAGCTCAAGGGGGACAGCGAACACTGAAGCTTTCTTT. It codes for CASSSRGTANTEAFF.

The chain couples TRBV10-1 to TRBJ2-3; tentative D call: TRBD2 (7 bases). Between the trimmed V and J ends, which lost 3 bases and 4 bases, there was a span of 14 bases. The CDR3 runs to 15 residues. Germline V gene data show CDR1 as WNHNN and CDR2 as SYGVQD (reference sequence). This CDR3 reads CASSDRGGASDTQYF. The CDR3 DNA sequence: TGCGCCAGCAGTGATAGGGGGGGGGCCTCAGATACGCAGTATTTT.

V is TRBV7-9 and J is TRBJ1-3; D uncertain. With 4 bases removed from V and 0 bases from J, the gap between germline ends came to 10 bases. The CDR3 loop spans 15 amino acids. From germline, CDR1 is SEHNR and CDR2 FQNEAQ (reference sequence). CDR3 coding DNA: TGTGCCAGCAGCTCGGACGACCGCTCTGGAAACACCATATATTTT. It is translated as CASSSDDRSGNTIYF.

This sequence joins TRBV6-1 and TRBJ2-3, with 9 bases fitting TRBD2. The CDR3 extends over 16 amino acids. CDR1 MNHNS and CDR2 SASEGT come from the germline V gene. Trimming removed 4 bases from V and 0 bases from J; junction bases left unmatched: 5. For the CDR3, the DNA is TGTGCCAGCAGTGGACTAGCGGTTACTAGCACAGATACGCAGTATTTT. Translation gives CASSGLAVTSTDTQYF.

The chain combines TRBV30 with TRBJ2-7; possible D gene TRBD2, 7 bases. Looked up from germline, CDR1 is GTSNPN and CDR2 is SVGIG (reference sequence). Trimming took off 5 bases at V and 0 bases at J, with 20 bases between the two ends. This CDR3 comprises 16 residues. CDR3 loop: CAWGRGGSSDSYEQYF. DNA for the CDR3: TGTGCCTGGGGAAGGGGGGGATCTTCAGACTCCTACGAGCAGTACTTC.

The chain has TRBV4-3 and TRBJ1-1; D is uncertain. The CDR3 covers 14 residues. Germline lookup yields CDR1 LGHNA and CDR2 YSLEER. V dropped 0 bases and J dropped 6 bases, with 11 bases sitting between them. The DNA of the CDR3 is TGCGCCAGCAGCCAAGAAGGGTCTAAACCTGAAGCTTTCTTT. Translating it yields CASSQEGSKPEAFF.

This CDR3 reads CASSQDSANYGYTF. DNA of the CDR3: TGTGCCAGCAGCCAAGACTCAGCTAACTATGGCTACACCTTC. The chain links TRBV27 to TRBJ1-2; D remains ambiguous. The germline V gene has CDR1 MNHEY and CDR2 SMNVEV (reference sequence). Between the trimmed V and J ends, which lost 6 bases and 0 bases, there was a span of 11 bases. This CDR3 has 14 residues.

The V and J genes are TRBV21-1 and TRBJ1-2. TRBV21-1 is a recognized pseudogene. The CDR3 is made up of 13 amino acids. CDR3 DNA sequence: TGTGCCAGCAGCATTCTCTTTCCCTATGGCTACACCTTC. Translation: CASSILFPYGYTF.

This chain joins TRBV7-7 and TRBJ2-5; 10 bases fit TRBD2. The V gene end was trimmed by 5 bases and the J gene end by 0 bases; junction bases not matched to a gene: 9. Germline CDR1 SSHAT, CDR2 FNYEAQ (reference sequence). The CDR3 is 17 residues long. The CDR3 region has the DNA TGTGCCAGCAGCCTACTTTCTAGCGGGGGTAACCAAGAGACCCAGTACTTC. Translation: CASSLLSSGGNQETQYF. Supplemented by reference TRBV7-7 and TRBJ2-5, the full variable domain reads GAGVSQSPRYKVTKRGQDVTLRCDPISSHATLYWYQQALGQGPEFLTYFNYEAQPDKSGLPSDRFSAERPEGSISTLTIQRTEQRDSAMYRCASSLLSSGGNQETQYFGPGTRLLVL.

In DNA form, the CDR3 reads TGTGCCAGCAGCTTAGTTGGTTATAGCTCCTATAATTCACCCCTCCACTTT. The encoded protein is CASSLVGYSSYNSPLHF. This chain joins TRBV7-2 and TRBJ1-6; no clear D. CDR1 and CDR2 (germline): SGHTA, FQGNSA. The V gene lost 1 base and the J gene lost 0 bases, with 10 bases spanning the gap. The CDR3 sequence is 17 residues long.

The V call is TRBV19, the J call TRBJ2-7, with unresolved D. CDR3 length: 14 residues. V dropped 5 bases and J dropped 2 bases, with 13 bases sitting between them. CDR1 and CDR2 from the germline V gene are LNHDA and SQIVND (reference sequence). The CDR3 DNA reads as TGTGCCAGTAGTTCACAAATGCAACCCTACGAGCAGTACTTC. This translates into CASSSQMQPYEQYF.

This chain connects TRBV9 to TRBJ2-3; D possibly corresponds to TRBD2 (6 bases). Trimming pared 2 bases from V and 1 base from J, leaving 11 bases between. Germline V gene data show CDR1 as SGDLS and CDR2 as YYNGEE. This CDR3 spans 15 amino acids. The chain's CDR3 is CASSVGGIGTDTQYF. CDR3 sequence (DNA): TGTGCCAGCAGCGTCGGCGGGATCGGCACAGATACGCAGTATTTT. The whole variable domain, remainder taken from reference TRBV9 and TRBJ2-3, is DSGVTQTPKHLITATGQRVTLRCSPRSGDLSVYWYQQSLDQGLQFLIQYYNGEERAKGNILERFSAQQFPDLHSELNLSSLELGDSALYFCASSVGGIGTDTQYFGPGTRLTVL.

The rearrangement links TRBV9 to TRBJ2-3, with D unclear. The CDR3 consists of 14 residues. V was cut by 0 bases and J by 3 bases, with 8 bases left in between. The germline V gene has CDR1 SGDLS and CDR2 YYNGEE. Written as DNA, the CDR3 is TGTGCCAGCAGCGTAGTGTCGCAGACAGATACGCAGTATTTT. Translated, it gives CASSVVSQTDTQYF.

The CDR3 nucleotides are TGCAGCGTTGTAGGGAACTCCTACGAGCAGTACTTC. Protein product: CSVVGNSYEQYF. The chain links TRBV29-1 to TRBJ2-7, with no clear D. The CDR3 runs 12 residues. CDR1 is SQVTM, CDR2 ANQGSEA, per germline. Trimming took off 4 bases at V and 0 bases at J, with 7 bases between the two ends.

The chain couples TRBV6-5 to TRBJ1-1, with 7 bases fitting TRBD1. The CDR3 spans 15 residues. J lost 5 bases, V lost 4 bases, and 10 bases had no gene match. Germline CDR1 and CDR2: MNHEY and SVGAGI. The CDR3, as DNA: TGTGCCAGCAGTTTTAACCAGGGGGTAGGGACTGAAGCTTTCTTT. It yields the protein CASSFNQGVGTEAFF.

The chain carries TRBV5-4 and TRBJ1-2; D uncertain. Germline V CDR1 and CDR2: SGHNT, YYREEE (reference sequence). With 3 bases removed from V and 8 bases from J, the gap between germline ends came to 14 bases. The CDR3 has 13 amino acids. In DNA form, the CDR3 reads TGTGCCAGCAGCTCCCCGGGAGGCCGGGGCTACACCTTC. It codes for CASSSPGGRGYTF.

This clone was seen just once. CDR3 DNA sequence: TGTGCCAGCAGCTTAGATCCGGGGCAGGTGGGGTACTTC. Amino acids: CASSLDPGQVGYF. The V call is TRBV11-2, the J call TRBJ2-7; either TRBD1 or TRBD2 may fit D (5 bases each). This CDR3 is 13 amino acids long. V gave up 0 bases and J gave up 12 bases, with 15 bases separating them. Germline lookup yields CDR1 SGHAT and CDR2 FQNNGV.

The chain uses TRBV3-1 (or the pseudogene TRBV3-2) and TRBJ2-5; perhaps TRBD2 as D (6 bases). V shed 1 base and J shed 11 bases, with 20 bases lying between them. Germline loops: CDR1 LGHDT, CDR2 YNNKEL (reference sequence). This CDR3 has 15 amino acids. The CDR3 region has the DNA TGTGCCAGCAGCCAAGTGGAGGATCCGAGCGGGCAGCAGTACTTC. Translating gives CASSQVEDPSGQQYF.

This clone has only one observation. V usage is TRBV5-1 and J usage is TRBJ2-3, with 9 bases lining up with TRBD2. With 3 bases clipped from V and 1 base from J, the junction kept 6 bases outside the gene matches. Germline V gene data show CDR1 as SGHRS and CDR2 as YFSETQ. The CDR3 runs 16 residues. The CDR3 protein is CASSWEIAGGTDTQYF. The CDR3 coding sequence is TGCGCCAGCAGCTGGGAAATAGCGGGAGGCACAGATACGCAGTATTTT.